This TCR beta chain is drawn from a study of shared clonotypes between healthy human individuals. Study-wide context: Plates per donor: three CD4 naive, three CD4 memory, two CD8 naive, one CD8 memory.

Study-wide results and limits: Memory subsets had estimated richness that was generally smaller than that of naive subsets. Clonotype sharing among the donors was expected to vary with sequencing depth.

Splitting of each subset's genomic DNA was done evenly across several immunoSEQ plates. TCRdb's copy holds only in-frame clones and misses some; the assay was immunoSEQ multiplex PCR. The sample lists about 1,800,000 clones, approximately 94% occurring once. As concerns this clone: Antigen unknown. Within the sample, other DNA sequences also encode this same CDR3.

CD8 cells regarded as naive lacked CD45RO, were positively chosen for CCR7, and omitted terminally differentiated effector memory CD45RA+ cells. Trimming left V 5 bases short and J 5 bases short, with 9 bases between. The germline CDR1 and CDR2 sequences are SEHNR and FQNEAQ (reference sequence). The length of the CDR3 is 12 residues. The rearrangement joins TRBV7-9 to TRBJ1-1; unclear D gene. The source of this sequence is a man aged 18 to 29 in good health. Sequencing used naive CD8+ T cells sorted from blood. The CDR3 protein is CASSQQGTEAFF. The CDR3 DNA sequence: TGTGCCAGCAGCCAACAAGGGACTGAAGCTTTCTTT.